Included here is one TCR beta chain sequence, with context. What it recognizes is unknown. This specimen belongs to a study of cytomegalovirus exposure and HLA in healthy donors. Study findings and constraints: In a later analysis, donors in an Asian-associated ancestry cluster reportedly had fewer N-insertions in productive TCRs than the cohort mean. The study found most TCR sequences rare, yet found some public TCRs in many donors.

Primers included in the PCR were 60 Vbeta and 13 Jbeta primers. TCRdb's table, derived via immunoSEQ multiplex PCR, lists solely in-frame clones and lacks some. Among some 110,000 clones listed, 80% to 85% were seen once. Among the donors, all were healthy bone marrow donors. The CDR3 runs to 15 residues. The V gene's germline CDR1 is SGHRS and CDR2 YFSETQ. Losses at the gene ends were 0 bases for V and 6 bases for J; bases not matched to a gene: 9. The gene calls are TRBV5-1 and TRBJ2-7; 7 bases match TRBD2. The sequence was obtained from a man aged 25 to 40 in good health and CMV-seronegative. Sequenced input: PBMCs. CDR3 coding DNA: TGCGCCAGCAGCTTGGTGGGGGGGTCGCTACGCGAGCAGTACTTC. It specifies CASSLVGGSLREQYF.